This entry lists 16 T cell receptor beta chains sequenced from one sample in a study of blood T cell repertoires in COVID-19. This table comes from immunoSEQ multiplex PCR, and its TCRdb copy is limited to in-frame clones, with some not included. The top ten clones hold 6.6% of a sample with over 100,000 clones, 84% of them seen once. Sequencing was carried out using peripheral blood. These receptors came from a woman aged 45-65 years with acute or convalescent COVID-19.

V gene TRBV20-1 combines with J gene TRBJ1-1, with 9 positions matching TRBD1. CDR3 length: 11 amino acids. CDR1 and CDR2 (germline): DFQATT, SNEGSKA (reference sequence). The CDR3 nucleotides are TGCAGAGTGACAGGGGGCACTGAAGCTTTCTTT. It is translated as CRVTGGTEAFF.

V and J are TRBV18 and TRBJ1-4; D uncertain. The germline V and J ends were trimmed by 2 bases and 4 bases, with 5 bases remaining between them. Germline assignment: CDR1 KGHSH and CDR2 LQKENI. The CDR3 spans 13 residues. CDR3 sequence (DNA): TGTGCCAGCTCACCATTCCTTAATGAAAAACTGTTTTTT. Amino acids: CASSPFLNEKLFF.

This clone was observed a few times. This chain links TRBV3-1 (or the pseudogene TRBV3-2) with TRBJ1-1; a possible D gene is TRBD1 (6 bases). With 3 bases removed from V and 8 bases from J, the gap between germline ends came to 13 bases. CDR3 length: 13 residues. The V gene's germline CDR1 is LGHDT and CDR2 YNNKEL (reference sequence). The CDR3 reads CASSQWGQGEAFF. CDR3 nucleotide sequence: TGTGCCAGCAGCCAGTGGGGTCAGGGGGAAGCTTTCTTT.

The rearrangement links TRBV19 to TRBJ1-2; TRBD1 matches at 7 bases. The V segment lost 2 bases and the J segment 2 bases; nucleotides outside the gene matches: 17. This CDR3 has 19 residues. Germline V lookup: CDR1 LNHDA, CDR2 SQIVND (reference sequence). CDR3 bases: TGTGCCAGTAGTATACGGCCTCCGGGGACAGCAAATCGGAACTATGGCTACACCTTC. This codes for CASSIRPPGTANRNYGYTF.

The V and J genes are TRBV5-6 and TRBJ1-5, with TRBD1 identical over 8 bases. Unmatched junction bases numbered 3, after V lost 2 bases and J lost 2 bases. Looked up from germline, CDR1 is SGHDT and CDR2 is YYEEEE. This CDR3 has 15 amino acids. CDR3 DNA: TGTGCCAGCAGCTTAAAGGGACAGGGCAATCAGCCCCAGCATTTT. It encodes CASSLKGQGNQPQHF. Together with reference TRBV5-6 and TRBJ1-5, the CDR3 gives the full variable domain: DAGVTQSPTHLIKTRGQQVTLRCSPKSGHDTVSWYQQALGQGPQFIFQYYEEEERQRGNFPDRFSGHQFPNYSSELNVNALLLGDSALYLCASSLKGQGNQPQHFGDGTRLSIL.

This clone was seen once. The chain carries TRBV6-5 and TRBJ1-1; D unclear. Germline values: CDR1 MNHEY, CDR2 SVGAGI. The V end lost 7 bases, the J end lost 7 bases, and 13 bases lay between the germline ends. This CDR3 contains 12 residues. The chain's CDR3 is CASMRVGGEAFF. The CDR3 DNA follows: TGTGCCAGCATGAGGGTAGGCGGTGAAGCTTTCTTT.

J is TRBJ1-1 and V is TRBV28; 7 positions agree with TRBD1. Trimming cost V 6 bases and J 8 bases; bases outside gene matches: 12. Germline V gene data show CDR1 as MDHEN and CDR2 as SYDVKM. This CDR3 is 14 amino acids long. The CDR3 loop is CASSTDRSHAEAFF. The CDR3 bases are TGTGCCAGCAGCACGGACAGGAGCCACGCGGAAGCTTTCTTT.

This sequence joins TRBV11-1 and TRBJ1-2; 8 nucleotides match TRBD1. The CDR3 contains 15 residues. V shed 2 bases and J 8 bases; nucleotides not matched to a gene: 10. Germline-derived CDR1 and CDR2 are SGHAT and FQDESV (reference sequence). The CDR3 loop reads CASSLTRQGSFGYTF. CDR3 coding DNA: TGTGCCAGCAGCTTAACCCGACAGGGGTCGTTCGGCTACACCTTC.

This clone has a single count. As DNA, the CDR3 is TGTGCCAGCTCACCACCGGGACAGGGGGCTTACGAGCAGTACTTC. Translation gives CASSPPGQGAYEQYF. The chain carries TRBV18 and TRBJ2-7; TRBD1 aligns across 12 bases. J gave up 4 bases and V 0 bases, and 1 base lay outside the gene matches. In germline, CDR1 is KGHSH, CDR2 LQKENI. This CDR3 is 15 amino acids long. Full variable domain (rest looked up from reference TRBV18 and TRBJ2-7): NAGVMQNPRHLVRRRGQEARLRCSPMKGHSHVYWYRQLPEEGLKFMVYLQKENIIDESGMPKERFSAEFPKEGPSILRIQQVVRGDSAAYFCASSPPGQGAYEQYFGPGTRLTVT.

This clone was recorded a few times. The CDR3 sequence is CASSTSYRNEKLFF. The CDR3 DNA sequence: TGTGCCAGCAGTACTTCCTACAGGAATGAAAAACTGTTTTTT. The V gene is TRBV6-5, the J gene TRBJ1-4; D perhaps matches TRBD1 (5 bases). CDR3 size: 14 residues. Trimming cost V 5 bases and J 5 bases, with 12 bases left between them. The germline V gene encodes CDR1 MNHEY and CDR2 SVGAGI.

V is TRBV7-2 and J is TRBJ2-1; D is perhaps TRBD1 (7 bases). V was clipped by 5 bases and J by 4 bases, with 15 bases between them. Germline V gives CDR1 SGHTA, CDR2 FQGNSA. This CDR3 spans 15 amino acids. The CDR3 protein is CASSRGTAAYNEQFF. CDR3 bases: TGTGCCAGCAGCCGGGGGACAGCCGCATACAATGAGCAGTTCTTC.

This clone was observed a handful of times. This chain joins TRBV12-3 or TRBV12-4 and TRBJ1-2, with 8 bases identical to TRBD1. V was clipped by 5 bases and J by 6 bases; unmatched bases: 5. The length of the CDR3 is 13 residues. CDR3 sequence reads: CASSPKDRDGYTF. CDR3 coding DNA: TGTGCCAGCAGTCCCAAGGACAGGGATGGCTACACCTTC.

This chain links TRBV6-5 with TRBJ1-1; no definite D call. This CDR3 contains 14 residues. V shed 4 bases and J shed 0 bases, with 9 bases lying between them. CDR1 and CDR2 from the germline V gene are MNHEY and SVGAGI. The CDR3 here is CASSSQWVNTEAFF. The CDR3 DNA sequence: TGTGCCAGCAGTTCACAGTGGGTGAACACTGAAGCTTTCTTT.

The chain combines TRBV6-2 or TRBV6-3 with TRBJ1-2, with D possibly TRBD1 on 5 matching bases. V was shortened by 5 bases and J by 0 bases, with 19 bases between the two germline ends. Germline V gene lookup returns CDR1 MNHEY and CDR2 SVGEGT. This CDR3 comprises 17 residues. This CDR3 reads CASSILPRAKANYGYTF. CDR3 coding DNA: TGTGCCAGCAGTATCCTCCCCAGGGCTAAAGCTAACTATGGCTACACCTTC.

V and J are TRBV28 and TRBJ1-1; D remains ambiguous. The germline gives CDR1 MDHEN, CDR2 SYDVKM. V lost 8 bases and J lost 0, with 10 bases in between. This CDR3 is built from 13 residues. The CDR3 DNA follows: TGTGCCAGCGGAGGTAGTTTGAACACTGAAGCTTTCTTT. It is translated as CASGGSLNTEAFF.

This clone has just one count. This chain joins TRBV11-2 and TRBJ2-2, with 11 bases aligning to TRBD2. Germline V gene sequence: CDR1 SGHAT, CDR2 FQNNGV. This CDR3 region has 14 residues. With V trimmed by 3 bases and J by 6 bases, 0 bases remained unmatched. The CDR3 sequence: CASSFSGGAGELFF. The CDR3 region has the DNA TGTGCCAGCAGCTTTAGCGGGGGGGCCGGGGAGCTGTTTTTT.